These T cell receptor beta chains were read from a single sample in a study of T cell responses to AZD1222 COVID-19 vaccine. Clones were read by immunoSEQ multiplex PCR, and TCRdb kept only the in-frame ones, dropping some. The table has about 160,000 clones, approximately 88% seen once; the top ten hold roughly 4.3%. Specimen: peripheral blood, collected 28 days after the second AZD1222 dose. All receptors come from an adult who received the AZD1222 COVID-19 vaccine. Both conserved end residues are part of each CDR3. A D gene is named only where the DNA matches it firmly. Only part of the rows carry a size: once, few, many, or a class if the clone is expanded.

D gene: TRBD1
clone size: once
V gene: TRBV6-2/TRBV6-3
J gene: TRBJ2-1
CDR3 protein: CASSYREQGGPNEQFF
CDR3 DNA: TGTGCCAGCAGTTATAGGGAACAGGGGGGTCCCAATGAGCAGTTCTTC

D gene: TRBD1
clone size: .
V gene: TRBV29-1
J gene: TRBJ1-5
CDR3 protein: CSVGGRGGQPQHF
CDR3 DNA: TGCAGCGTTGGTGGCAGGGGGGGTCAGCCCCAGCATTTT

D gene: TRBD1
clone size: .
V gene: TRBV30
J gene: TRBJ2-7
CDR3 protein: CAWSPKEGQGSVVGPYEQYF
CDR3 DNA: TGTGCCTGGAGTCCAAAAGAGGGACAGGGGTCGGTGGTAGGTCCCTACGAGCAGTACTTC

D gene: TRBD1
clone size: once
V gene: TRBV3-1/TRBV3-2
J gene: TRBJ1-3
CDR3 protein: CASSQTTGGYTIYF
CDR3 DNA: TGTGCCAGCAGCCAGACGACAGGGGGATACACCATATATTTT

D gene: .
clone size: .
V gene: TRBV5-1
J gene: TRBJ2-2
CDR3 protein: CASSSNPGSSIGGGELFF
CDR3 DNA: TGCGCCAGCAGCTCGAACCCGGGTAGTTCGATCGGTGGCGGGGAGCTGTTTTTT

D gene: .
clone size: few
V gene: TRBV27
J gene: TRBJ2-2
CDR3 protein: CARGVGELFF
CDR3 DNA: TGTGCCAGAGGGGTCGGGGAGCTGTTTTTT

D gene: .
clone size: .
V gene: TRBV11-3
J gene: TRBJ2-7
CDR3 protein: CASSPGRVYEQYF
CDR3 DNA: TGTGCCAGCAGCCCGGGGAGAGTCTACGAGCAGTACTTC

D gene: .
clone size: once
V gene: TRBV11-2
J gene: TRBJ2-3
CDR3 protein: CASSFGGSTDTQYF
CDR3 DNA: TGTGCCAGCAGCTTTGGGGGCAGCACAGATACGCAGTATTTT

D gene: TRBD1
clone size: .
V gene: TRBV18
J gene: TRBJ1-1
CDR3 protein: CASSPGTGNTEAFF
CDR3 DNA: TGTGCCAGCTCACCAGGGACAGGGAACACTGAAGCTTTCTTT

D gene: .
clone size: .
V gene: TRBV4-3
J gene: TRBJ2-3
CDR3 protein: CASSQDSSPTDTQYF
CDR3 DNA: TGCGCCAGCAGCCAAGACTCCTCGCCCACAGATACGCAGTATTTT

D gene: TRBD2
clone size: .
V gene: TRBV13
J gene: TRBJ2-7
CDR3 protein: CASSSGESGGYEQYF
CDR3 DNA: TGTGCCAGCAGCTCCGGGGAAAGCGGGGGGTACGAGCAGTACTTC

D gene: .
clone size: .
V gene: TRBV12-3/TRBV12-4
J gene: TRBJ1-1
CDR3 protein: CASSLWGLGEAFF
CDR3 DNA: TGTGCCAGCAGTTTATGGGGGCTAGGTGAAGCTTTCTTT

D gene: .
clone size: .
V gene: TRBV3-1/TRBV3-2
J gene: TRBJ1-6
CDR3 protein: CASSRGPANSPLHF
CDR3 DNA: TGTGCCAGCAGCCGGGGGCCAGCGAATTCACCCCTCCACTTT

D gene: .
clone size: .
V gene: TRBV5-5
J gene: TRBJ2-3
CDR3 protein: CASSSGPHTDTQYF
CDR3 DNA: TGTGCCAGCAGCTCAGGGCCCCACACAGATACGCAGTATTTT

D gene: .
clone size: .
V gene: TRBV7-9
J gene: TRBJ1-5
CDR3 protein: CASSLSDRGGNQPQHF
CDR3 DNA: TGTGCCAGCAGCTTGAGTGACCGGGGGGGCAATCAGCCCCAGCATTTT

D gene: .
clone size: .
V gene: TRBV10-2
J gene: TRBJ2-7
CDR3 protein: CASARGAQYF
CDR3 DNA: TGCGCCAGCGCTCGCGGGGCACAGTACTTC

D gene: .
clone size: .
V gene: TRBV7-8
J gene: TRBJ1-5
CDR3 protein: CASSLGEQGRFNQPQHF
CDR3 DNA: TGTGCCAGCAGCTTAGGAGAACAGGGAAGGTTCAATCAGCCCCAGCATTTT

D gene: TRBD2
clone size: .
V gene: TRBV5-4
J gene: TRBJ2-1
CDR3 protein: CASSQREGYNEQFF
CDR3 DNA: TGTGCCAGCAGCCAACGGGAGGGTTACAATGAGCAGTTCTTC

D gene: TRBD1
clone size: .
V gene: TRBV3-1/TRBV3-2
J gene: TRBJ2-6
CDR3 protein: CASSRWTGPGANVLTF
CDR3 DNA: TGTGCCAGCAGCCGGTGGACAGGGCCTGGGGCCAACGTCCTGACTTTC

D gene: TRBD2
clone size: few
V gene: TRBV4-3
J gene: TRBJ2-1
CDR3 protein: CASSPSLSSGVNEQFF
CDR3 DNA: TGCGCCAGCAGCCCCTCGTTGAGTAGCGGGGTAAATGAGCAGTTCTTC

D gene: .
clone size: .
V gene: TRBV25-1
J gene: TRBJ2-7
CDR3 protein: CASSGDPYEQYF
CDR3 DNA: TGTGCCAGCAGTGGGGACCCCTACGAGCAGTACTTC

D gene: .
clone size: .
V gene: TRBV4-1
J gene: TRBJ2-7
CDR3 protein: CASSQDRASSYEQYF
CDR3 DNA: TGCGCCAGCAGCCAAGATAGGGCGAGCTCCTACGAGCAGTACTTC

D gene: .
clone size: .
V gene: TRBV2
J gene: TRBJ1-4
CDR3 protein: CASCDHGGDEKLFF
CDR3 DNA: TGTGCCAGCTGCGATCACGGGGGCGATGAAAAACTGTTTTTT

D gene: .
clone size: .
V gene: TRBV19
J gene: TRBJ1-4
CDR3 protein: CASSSGLVQEKLFF
CDR3 DNA: TGTGCCAGTAGCTCAGGGTTGGTACAGGAAAAACTGTTTTTT

D gene: .
clone size: .
V gene: TRBV4-1
J gene: TRBJ1-1
CDR3 protein: CASSQEGAFNTEAFF
CDR3 DNA: TGCGCCAGCAGCCAAGAGGGGGCGTTCAACACTGAAGCTTTCTTT

D gene: .
clone size: .
V gene: TRBV6-1
J gene: TRBJ2-3
CDR3 protein: CASSERIRWQYF
CDR3 DNA: TGTGCCAGCAGTGAAAGGATCCGGTGGCAGTATTTT

D gene: TRBD2
clone size: .
V gene: TRBV4-1
J gene: TRBJ2-1
CDR3 protein: CASSQEEGGGAPRNEQFF
CDR3 DNA: TGCGCCAGCAGCCAAGAGGAAGGCGGGGGGGCTCCTCGGAATGAGCAGTTCTTC

D gene: .
clone size: .
V gene: TRBV6-5
J gene: TRBJ1-5
CDR3 protein: CASRTEQGNQPQHF
CDR3 DNA: TGTGCCAGCAGGACCGAGCAGGGCAATCAGCCCCAGCATTTT

D gene: .
clone size: .
V gene: TRBV7-9
J gene: TRBJ1-1
CDR3 protein: CASSSRLGQKGWDTEAFF
CDR3 DNA: TGTGCCAGCAGCTCCCGCTTAGGACAGAAAGGTTGGGACACTGAAGCTTTCTTT

D gene: .
clone size: .
V gene: TRBV10-3
J gene: TRBJ1-6
CDR3 protein: CAISEGPRNSPLHF
CDR3 DNA: TGTGCCATCAGTGAGGGACCGCGAAATTCACCCCTCCACTTT

D gene: TRBD2
clone size: .
V gene: TRBV3-1/TRBV3-2
J gene: TRBJ2-5
CDR3 protein: CASSLPEIQRGYQETQYF
CDR3 DNA: TGTGCCAGCAGCCTACCGGAGATCCAGCGGGGTTACCAAGAGACCCAGTACTTC

D gene: TRBD1
clone size: .
V gene: TRBV19
J gene: TRBJ1-4
CDR3 protein: CASSPPSTGGNEKLFF
CDR3 DNA: TGTGCCAGTAGTCCTCCATCGACAGGGGGTAATGAAAAACTGTTTTTT

D gene: .
clone size: once
V gene: TRBV3-1/TRBV3-2
J gene: TRBJ2-1
CDR3 protein: CASSQALNLLDEQFF
CDR3 DNA: TGTGCCAGCAGCCAAGCCCTTAACCTTTTGGATGAGCAGTTCTTC

D gene: .
clone size: once
V gene: TRBV6-5
J gene: TRBJ1-1
CDR3 protein: CASRRTWGTEAFF
CDR3 DNA: TGTGCCAGCAGACGGACCTGGGGCACTGAAGCTTTCTTT

D gene: .
clone size: .
V gene: TRBV5-1
J gene: TRBJ2-5
CDR3 protein: CASSFDSETQYF
CDR3 DNA: TGCGCCAGCAGCTTCGACAGCGAGACCCAGTACTTC

D gene: TRBD1
clone size: once
V gene: TRBV18
J gene: TRBJ2-7
CDR3 protein: CASSQLTGQGSYEQYF
CDR3 DNA: TGTGCCAGCTCACAACTCACGGGACAGGGCTCCTACGAGCAGTACTTC

D gene: .
clone size: .
V gene: TRBV7-3
J gene: TRBJ1-1
CDR3 protein: CASSLIAGRATEAFF
CDR3 DNA: TGTGCCAGCAGCTTAATTGCGGGCCGGGCCACTGAAGCTTTCTTT

D gene: .
clone size: .
V gene: TRBV3-1/TRBV3-2
J gene: TRBJ1-6
CDR3 protein: CASSQDWLGSPLHF
CDR3 DNA: TGTGCCAGCAGCCAAGATTGGCTGGGATCACCCCTCCACTTT

D gene: .
clone size: .
V gene: TRBV5-4
J gene: TRBJ1-4
CDR3 protein: CASSLDGGGTNEKLFF
CDR3 DNA: TGTGCCAGCAGCTTGGATGGGGGGGGAACTAATGAAAAACTGTTTTTT

D gene: .
clone size: .
V gene: TRBV30
J gene: TRBJ1-1
CDR3 protein: CAWTPQEEAFF
CDR3 DNA: TGTGCCTGGACCCCCCAGGAAGAAGCTTTCTTT

D gene: TRBD1
clone size: .
V gene: TRBV6-5
J gene: TRBJ2-2
CDR3 protein: CASSQNRGRDGELFF
CDR3 DNA: TGTGCCAGCAGTCAAAACAGGGGGCGCGACGGGGAGCTGTTTTTT

D gene: .
clone size: .
V gene: TRBV30
J gene: TRBJ1-5
CDR3 protein: CACSHRENQPQHF
CDR3 DNA: TGTGCCTGCTCCCACAGGGAAAATCAGCCCCAGCATTTT